Each of the 4 T cell receptor beta chains below was sequenced from the same sample in a study of blood T cells in healthy people across ages. Primers used in a second PCR of roughly 6 to 11 cycles were a sample-barcoded 5' primer and a J-beta primer mix. TCRdb re-called the 5' RACE reads with MiXCR, one entry per CDR3 protein. The sample has over 600,000 distinct CDR3 sequences, more than 20% seen once. The specimen sequenced was blood. The origin of the receptors is a man between 65 and 79 years old in good health.

This clonotype has just a few counts. This chain links TRBV2 with TRBJ2-5; D is unclear. CDR1 is SNHLY, CDR2 FYNNEI, per germline. The CDR3 totals 13 residues. Between the trimmed V and J ends, which lost 5 bases and 2 bases, there was a span of 9 bases. CDR3 sequence: CASSRSFQETQYF. As DNA, the CDR3 is TGTGCCAGCAGTCGCTCATTTCAAGAGACCCAGTACTTC.

The genes are TRBV28 and TRBJ2-1; 9 bases line up with TRBD2. Germline V gives CDR1 MDHEN, CDR2 SYDVKM. V dropped 2 bases and J dropped 4; count of bases not matched to a gene: 3. There are 15 residues in the CDR3. Written as DNA, the CDR3 is TGTGCCAGCAGTTTACTGACTAGCGGATACAATGAGCAGTTCTTC. This gives the protein CASSLLTSGYNEQFF. The full variable domain, completed using reference TRBV28 and TRBJ2-1, is DVKVTQSSRYLVKRTGEKVFLECVQDMDHENMFWYRQDPGLGLRLIYFSYDVKMKEKGDIPEGYSVSREKKERFSLILESASTNQTSMYLCASSLLTSGYNEQFFGPGTRLTVL.

The rearrangement uses TRBV11-2 and TRBJ2-5, with D perhaps matching TRBD2 (5 bases). Trimming took 2 bases from V and 4 from J, leaving 8 bases between them. The CDR3 totals 13 residues. Germline V lookup: CDR1 SGHAT, CDR2 FQNNGV. Here the CDR3 reads CASSLLRAETQYF. The CDR3 DNA is TGTGCCAGCAGCTTACTGCGGGCAGAGACCCAGTACTTC.

This clonotype was seen repeatedly, ten times or more. The chain links TRBV27 to TRBJ2-1; TRBD2 aligns across 11 bases. CDR1 MNHEY and CDR2 SMNVEV come from the germline V gene (reference sequence). V was pared by 3 bases and J by 9 bases, with 7 bases of the junction left unmatched. The CDR3 is made up of 15 amino acids. The CDR3 DNA is TGTGCCAGCAGTTTCTCGACTAGCGGGAAGGGTGAGCAGTTCTTC. As protein: CASSFSTSGKGEQFF.